This T cell receptor beta chain was obtained from a study of T-cell memory formation after mild COVID-19. Study overall: TCR clusters showed largely donor specificity. Overall study findings and caveats: Some responding clones appeared in pre-infection memory, suggesting cross-reactive memory joined. From day 15 to 85, contracting clones were balanced between CD4 and CD8, whereas later expanders leaned toward CD4+.

The sample holds a few counts of this clonotype. Its target is unknown. V was shortened by 4 bases and J by 3 bases, with 27 bases between the two germline ends. The V gene's germline CDR1 is LGHNA and CDR2 YNFKEQ. The CDR3 has 20 residues. TCRdb reanalysed the 5' RACE reads using MiXCR and keeps one entry per CDR3 protein. This table holds roughly 300,000 distinct CDR3 sequences, about an eighth found once. The rearrangement uses TRBV4-2 and TRBJ2-2; TRBD1 or TRBD2 may be the D gene (5 bases each). The TCR comes from a man between 18 and 29 years old who had mild COVID-19 (a few samples of this study predate the infection). Cell type and time point are not known. The sample was PBMCs or a T cell subset sorted from them (not recorded which). The CDR3 here is CASSPSRRGVIQTHTGELFF. CDR3 bases: TGTGCCAGCAGCCCCTCAAGGAGAGGGGTTATTCAAACGCACACCGGGGAGCTGTTTTTT.